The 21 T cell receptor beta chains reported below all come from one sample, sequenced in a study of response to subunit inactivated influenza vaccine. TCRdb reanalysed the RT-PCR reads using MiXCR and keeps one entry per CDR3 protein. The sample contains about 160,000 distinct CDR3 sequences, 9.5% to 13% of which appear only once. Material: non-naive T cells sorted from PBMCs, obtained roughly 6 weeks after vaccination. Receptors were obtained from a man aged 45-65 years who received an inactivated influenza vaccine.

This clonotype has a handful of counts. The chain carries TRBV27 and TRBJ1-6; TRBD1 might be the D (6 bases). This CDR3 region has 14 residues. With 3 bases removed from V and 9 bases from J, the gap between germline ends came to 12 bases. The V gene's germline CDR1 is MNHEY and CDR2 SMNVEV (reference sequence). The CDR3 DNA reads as TGTGCCAGCAGTTTCCAGGGGTTAGGTTCACCCCTCCACTTT. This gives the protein CASSFQGLGSPLHF.

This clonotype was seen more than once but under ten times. CDR3 DNA sequence: TGTGCCAGCAGCCCAGCCAGGGCCTACACCGGGGAGCTGTTTTTT. Its translation: CASSPARAYTGELFF. The chain carries TRBV14 and TRBJ2-2; tentative D call: TRBD1 (5 bases). The CDR3 spans 15 residues. Germline CDR1 SGHDN, CDR2 FVKESK. V was shortened by 4 bases and J by 3 bases, with 12 bases between the two germline ends.

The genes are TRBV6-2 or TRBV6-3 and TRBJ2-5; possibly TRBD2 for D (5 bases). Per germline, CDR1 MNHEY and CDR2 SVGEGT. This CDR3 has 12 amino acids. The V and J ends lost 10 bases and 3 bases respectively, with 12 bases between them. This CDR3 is CATSRTEETQYF. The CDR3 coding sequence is TGTGCCACCTCCCGGACTGAAGAGACCCAGTACTTC.

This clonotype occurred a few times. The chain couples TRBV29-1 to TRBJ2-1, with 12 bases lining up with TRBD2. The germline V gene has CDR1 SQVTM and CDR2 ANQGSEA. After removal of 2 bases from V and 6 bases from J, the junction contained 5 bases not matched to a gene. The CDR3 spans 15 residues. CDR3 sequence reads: CSVEYRLAGVNEQFF. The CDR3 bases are TGCAGCGTTGAATATCGACTAGCGGGAGTCAATGAGCAGTTCTTC.

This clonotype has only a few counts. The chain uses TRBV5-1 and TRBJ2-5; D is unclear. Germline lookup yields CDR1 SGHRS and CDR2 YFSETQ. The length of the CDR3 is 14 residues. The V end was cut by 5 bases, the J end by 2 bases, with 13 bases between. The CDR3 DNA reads TGCGCCAGCAGGGTGGGTAGACGGCAAGAGACCCAGTACTTC. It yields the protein CASRVGRRQETQYF.

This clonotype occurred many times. The CDR3 bases are TGTGCCAGCAGCCAAGATCGTAGCACAGATACGCAGTATTTT. It codes for CASSQDRSTDTQYF. The V and J genes are TRBV4-2 and TRBJ2-3, with D hard to call. The V gene lost 0 bases and the J gene lost 0 bases, with 4 bases spanning the gap. Germline-derived CDR1 and CDR2 are LGHNA and YNFKEQ. The CDR3 spans 14 residues.

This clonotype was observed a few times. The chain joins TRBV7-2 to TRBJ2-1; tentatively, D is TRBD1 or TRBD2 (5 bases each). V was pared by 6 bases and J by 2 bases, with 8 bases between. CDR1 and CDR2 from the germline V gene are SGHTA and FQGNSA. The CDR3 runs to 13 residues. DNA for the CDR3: TGTGCCAGCAGTCGGGGCCCCTACAATGAGCAGTTCTTC. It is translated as CASSRGPYNEQFF.

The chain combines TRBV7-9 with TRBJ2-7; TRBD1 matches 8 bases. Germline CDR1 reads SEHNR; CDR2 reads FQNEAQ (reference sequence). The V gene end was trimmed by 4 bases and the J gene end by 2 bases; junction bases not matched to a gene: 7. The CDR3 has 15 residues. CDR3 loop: CASSSPSTGAYEQYF. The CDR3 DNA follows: TGTGCCAGCAGCTCCCCCTCGACAGGGGCCTACGAGCAGTACTTC.

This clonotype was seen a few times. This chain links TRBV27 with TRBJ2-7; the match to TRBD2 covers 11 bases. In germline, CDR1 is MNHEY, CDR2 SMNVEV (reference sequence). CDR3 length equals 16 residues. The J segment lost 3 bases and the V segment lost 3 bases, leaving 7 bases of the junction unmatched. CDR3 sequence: CASSLIGTSGFYEQYF. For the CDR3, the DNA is TGTGCCAGCAGTTTGATCGGGACTAGCGGATTCTACGAGCAGTACTTC.

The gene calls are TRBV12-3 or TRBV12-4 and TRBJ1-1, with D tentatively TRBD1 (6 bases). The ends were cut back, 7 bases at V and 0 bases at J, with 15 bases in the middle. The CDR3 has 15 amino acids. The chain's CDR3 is CASTLGGHLNTEAFF. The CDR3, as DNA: TGTGCCAGCACCCTAGGGGGGCACCTGAACACTGAAGCTTTCTTT.

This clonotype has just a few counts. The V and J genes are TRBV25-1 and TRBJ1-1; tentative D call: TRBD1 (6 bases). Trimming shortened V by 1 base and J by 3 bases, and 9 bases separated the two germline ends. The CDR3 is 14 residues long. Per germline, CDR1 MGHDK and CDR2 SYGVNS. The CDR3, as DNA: TGTGCCAGCAGTGAATCCAGGGGATACACTGAAGCTTTCTTT. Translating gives CASSESRGYTEAFF.

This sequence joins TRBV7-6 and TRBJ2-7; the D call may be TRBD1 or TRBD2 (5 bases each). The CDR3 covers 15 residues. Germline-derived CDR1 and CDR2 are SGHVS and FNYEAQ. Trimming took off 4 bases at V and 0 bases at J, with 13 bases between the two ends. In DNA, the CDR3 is TGTGCCAGCAGCTCCTTGACGGGGACCTCCTACGAGCAGTACTTC. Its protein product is CASSSLTGTSYEQYF.

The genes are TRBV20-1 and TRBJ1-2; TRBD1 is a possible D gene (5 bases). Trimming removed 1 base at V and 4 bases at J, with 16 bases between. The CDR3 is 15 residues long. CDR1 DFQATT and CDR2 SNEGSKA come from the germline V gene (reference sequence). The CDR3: CSARGPGGDGYGYTF. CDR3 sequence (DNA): TGCAGTGCTAGAGGCCCGGGGGGGGATGGCTATGGCTACACCTTC.

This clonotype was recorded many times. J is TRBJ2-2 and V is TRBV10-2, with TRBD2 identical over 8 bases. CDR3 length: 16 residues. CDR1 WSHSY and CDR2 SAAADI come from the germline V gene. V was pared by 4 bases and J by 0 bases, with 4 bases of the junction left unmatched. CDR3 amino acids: CASSGSGGANTGELFF. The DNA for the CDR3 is TGCGCCAGCAGTGGGAGCGGGGGTGCGAACACCGGGGAGCTGTTTTTT.

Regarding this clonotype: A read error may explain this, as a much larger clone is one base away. Here the CDR3 reads CACSLVKWDEQYF. The CDR3 DNA reads as TGTGCCTGCAGTCTCGTGAAGTGGGACGAGCAGTACTTC. This chain joins TRBV6-2 or TRBV6-3 and TRBJ2-7; D uncertain. The CDR3 spans 13 residues. CDR1 and CDR2 from the germline V gene are MNHEY and SVGEGT.

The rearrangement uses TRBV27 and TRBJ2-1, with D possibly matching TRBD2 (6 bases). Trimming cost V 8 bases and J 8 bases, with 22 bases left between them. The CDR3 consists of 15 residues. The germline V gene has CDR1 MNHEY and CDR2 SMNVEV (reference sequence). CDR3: CASALLFGRVYEQFF. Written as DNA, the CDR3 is TGTGCCAGCGCCCTGTTGTTCGGGAGAGTCTATGAGCAGTTCTTC.

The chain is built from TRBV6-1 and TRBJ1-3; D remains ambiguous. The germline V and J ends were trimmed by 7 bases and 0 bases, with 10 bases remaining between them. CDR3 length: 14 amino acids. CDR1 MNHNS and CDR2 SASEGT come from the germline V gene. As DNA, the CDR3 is TGTGCCAGCACCGGCGGAAGCTCTGGAAACACCATATATTTT. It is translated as CASTGGSSGNTIYF.

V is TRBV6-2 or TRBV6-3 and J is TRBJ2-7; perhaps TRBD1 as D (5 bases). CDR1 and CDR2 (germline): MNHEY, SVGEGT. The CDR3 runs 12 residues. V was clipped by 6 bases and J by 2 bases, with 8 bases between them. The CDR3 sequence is CASRRQPYEQYF. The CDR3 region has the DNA TGTGCCAGCAGACGACAGCCCTACGAGCAGTACTTC.

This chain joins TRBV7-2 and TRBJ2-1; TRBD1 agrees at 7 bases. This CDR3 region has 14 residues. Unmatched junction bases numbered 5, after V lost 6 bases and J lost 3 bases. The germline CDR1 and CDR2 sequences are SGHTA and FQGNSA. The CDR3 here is CASRGDSLYNEQFF. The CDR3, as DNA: TGTGCCAGCAGGGGGGACAGCCTCTACAATGAGCAGTTCTTC.

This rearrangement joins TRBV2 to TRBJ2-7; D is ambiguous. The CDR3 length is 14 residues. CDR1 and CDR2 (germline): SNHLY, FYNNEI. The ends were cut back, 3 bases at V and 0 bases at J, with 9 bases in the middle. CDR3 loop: CASSDLLISYEQYF. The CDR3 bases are TGTGCCAGCAGTGACCTACTGATCTCCTACGAGCAGTACTTC.

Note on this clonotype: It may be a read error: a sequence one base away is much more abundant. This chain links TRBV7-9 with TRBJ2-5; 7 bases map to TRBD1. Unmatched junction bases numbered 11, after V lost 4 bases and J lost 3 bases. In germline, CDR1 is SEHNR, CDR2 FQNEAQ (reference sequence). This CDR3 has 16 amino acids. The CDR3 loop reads CASSSSGTELKETQYF. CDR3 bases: TGTGCCAGCAGCTCGTCCGGGACAGAGCTAAAAGAGACCCAGTACTTC.